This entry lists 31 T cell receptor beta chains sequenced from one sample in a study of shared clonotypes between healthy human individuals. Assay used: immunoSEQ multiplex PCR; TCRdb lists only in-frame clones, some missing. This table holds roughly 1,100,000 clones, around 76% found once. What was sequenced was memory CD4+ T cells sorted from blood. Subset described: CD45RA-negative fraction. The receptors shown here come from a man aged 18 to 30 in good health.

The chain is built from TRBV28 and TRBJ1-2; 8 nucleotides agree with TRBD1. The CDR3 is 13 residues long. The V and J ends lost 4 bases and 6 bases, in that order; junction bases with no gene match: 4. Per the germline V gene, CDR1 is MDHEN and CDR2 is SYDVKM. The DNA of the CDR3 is TGTGCCAGCAGTTCATGGACAGGGAATGGCTACACCTTC. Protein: CASSSWTGNGYTF.

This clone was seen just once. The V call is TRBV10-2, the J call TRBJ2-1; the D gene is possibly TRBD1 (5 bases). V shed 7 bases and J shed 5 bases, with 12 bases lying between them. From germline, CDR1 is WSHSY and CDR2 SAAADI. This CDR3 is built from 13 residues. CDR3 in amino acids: CASTGGANNEQFF. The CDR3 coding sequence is TGCGCCAGCACAGGTGGGGCCAACAATGAGCAGTTCTTC.

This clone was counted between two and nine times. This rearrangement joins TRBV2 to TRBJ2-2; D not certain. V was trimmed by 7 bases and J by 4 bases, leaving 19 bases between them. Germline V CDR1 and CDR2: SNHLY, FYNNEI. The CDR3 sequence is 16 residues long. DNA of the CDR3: TGTGCCAGCAACGACTTGACATCGGGTAGCACCGGGGAGCTGTTTTTT. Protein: CASNDLTSGSTGELFF. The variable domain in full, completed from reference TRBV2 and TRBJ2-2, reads EPEVTQTPSHQVTQMGQEVILRCVPISNHLYFYWYRQILGQKVEFLVSFYNNEISEKSEIFDDQFSVERPDGSNFTLKIRSTKLEDSAMYFCASNDLTSGSTGELFFGEGSRLTVL.

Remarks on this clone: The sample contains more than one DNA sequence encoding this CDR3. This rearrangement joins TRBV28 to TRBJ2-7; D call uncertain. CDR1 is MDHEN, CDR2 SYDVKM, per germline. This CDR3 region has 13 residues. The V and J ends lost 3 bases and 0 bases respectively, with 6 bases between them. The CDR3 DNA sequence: TGTGCCAGCAGTTTTTCGGGCTCCTACGAGCAGTACTTC. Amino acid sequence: CASSFSGSYEQYF.

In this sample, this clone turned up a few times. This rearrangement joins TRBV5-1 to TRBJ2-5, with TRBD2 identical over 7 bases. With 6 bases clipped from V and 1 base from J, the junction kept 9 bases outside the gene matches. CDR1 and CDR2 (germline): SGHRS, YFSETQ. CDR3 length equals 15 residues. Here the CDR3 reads CASTRSGDVQETQYF. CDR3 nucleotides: TGCGCCAGCACCCGGAGCGGGGATGTCCAAGAGACCCAGTACTTC.

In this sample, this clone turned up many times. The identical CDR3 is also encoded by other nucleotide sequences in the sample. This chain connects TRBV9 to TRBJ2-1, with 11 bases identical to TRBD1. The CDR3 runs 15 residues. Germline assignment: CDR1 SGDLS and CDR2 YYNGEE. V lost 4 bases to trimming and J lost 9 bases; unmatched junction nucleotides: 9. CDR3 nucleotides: TGTGCCAGCAGCCCCCGGGACAGGGGGGTCGTTGAGCAGTTCTTC. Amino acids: CASSPRDRGVVEQFF.

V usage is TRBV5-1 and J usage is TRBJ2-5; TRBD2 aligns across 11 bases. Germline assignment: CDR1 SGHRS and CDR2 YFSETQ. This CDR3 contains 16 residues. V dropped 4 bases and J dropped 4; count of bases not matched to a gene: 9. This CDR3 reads CASSAFSGGASETQYF. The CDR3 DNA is TGCGCCAGCAGCGCCTTTAGCGGGGGGGCCTCAGAGACCCAGTACTTC.

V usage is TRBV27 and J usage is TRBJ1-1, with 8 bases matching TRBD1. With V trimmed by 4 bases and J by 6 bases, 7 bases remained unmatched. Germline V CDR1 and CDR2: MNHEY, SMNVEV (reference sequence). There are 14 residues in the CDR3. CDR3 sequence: CASSSGQGWAEAFF. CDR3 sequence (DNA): TGTGCCAGCAGTTCCGGACAGGGTTGGGCTGAAGCTTTCTTT.

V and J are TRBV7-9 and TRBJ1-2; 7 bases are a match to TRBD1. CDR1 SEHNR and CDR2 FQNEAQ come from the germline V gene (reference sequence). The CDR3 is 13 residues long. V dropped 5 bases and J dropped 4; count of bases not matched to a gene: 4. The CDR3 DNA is TGTGCCAGCAGCATAGACAGGGTCTATGGCTACACCTTC. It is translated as CASSIDRVYGYTF.

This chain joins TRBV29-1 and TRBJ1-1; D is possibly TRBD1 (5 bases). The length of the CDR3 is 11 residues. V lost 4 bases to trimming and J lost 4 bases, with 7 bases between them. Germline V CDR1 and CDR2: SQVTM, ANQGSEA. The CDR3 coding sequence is TGCAGCGTTGCTGGGGCCACTGAAGCTTTCTTT. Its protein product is CSVAGATEAFF.

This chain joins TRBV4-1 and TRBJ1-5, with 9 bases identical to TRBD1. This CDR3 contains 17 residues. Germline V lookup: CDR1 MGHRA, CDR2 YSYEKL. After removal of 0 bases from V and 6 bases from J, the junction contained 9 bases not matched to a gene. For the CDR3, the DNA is TGCGCCAGCAGCCAAGATCCCGGGACAGGGCCCAGTCAGCCCCAGCATTTT. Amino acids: CASSQDPGTGPSQPQHF.

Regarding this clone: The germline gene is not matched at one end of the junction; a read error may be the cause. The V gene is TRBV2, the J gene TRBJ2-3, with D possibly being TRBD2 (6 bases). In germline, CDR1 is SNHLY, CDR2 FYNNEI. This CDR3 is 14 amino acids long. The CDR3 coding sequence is TGTGCCAGCAGTGAAGCGCTTGGGGGGAGGCCCGTTCATTTT. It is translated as CASSEALGGRPVHF.

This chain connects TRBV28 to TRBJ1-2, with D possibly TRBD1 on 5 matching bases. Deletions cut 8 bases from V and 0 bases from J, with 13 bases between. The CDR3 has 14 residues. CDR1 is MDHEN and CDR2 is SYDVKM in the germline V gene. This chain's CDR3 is CASGKDITNYGYTF. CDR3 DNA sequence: TGTGCCAGCGGGAAGGACATAACTAACTATGGCTACACCTTC.

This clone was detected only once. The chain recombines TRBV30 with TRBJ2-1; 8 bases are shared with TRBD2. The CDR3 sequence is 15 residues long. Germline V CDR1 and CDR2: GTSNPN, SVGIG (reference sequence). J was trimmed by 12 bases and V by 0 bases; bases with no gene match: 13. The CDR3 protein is CAWSVEVRSGVGQFF. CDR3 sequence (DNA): TGTGCCTGGAGTGTCGAAGTACGTAGCGGGGTCGGGCAGTTCTTC.

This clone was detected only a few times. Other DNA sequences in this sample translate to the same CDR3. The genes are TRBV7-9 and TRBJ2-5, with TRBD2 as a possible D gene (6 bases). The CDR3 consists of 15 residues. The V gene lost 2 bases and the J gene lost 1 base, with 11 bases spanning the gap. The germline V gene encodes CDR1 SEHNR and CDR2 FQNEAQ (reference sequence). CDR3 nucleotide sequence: TGTGCCAGCAGCTTACGACTAGTAAGCCAAGAGACCCAGTACTTC. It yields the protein CASSLRLVSQETQYF.

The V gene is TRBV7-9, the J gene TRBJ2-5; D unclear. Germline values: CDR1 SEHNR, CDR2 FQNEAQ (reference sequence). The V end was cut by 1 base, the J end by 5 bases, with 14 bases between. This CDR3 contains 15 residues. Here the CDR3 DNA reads TGTGCCAGCAGCTTAGAAGTCCGGGTTGAGGAGACCCAGTACTTC. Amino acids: CASSLEVRVEETQYF.

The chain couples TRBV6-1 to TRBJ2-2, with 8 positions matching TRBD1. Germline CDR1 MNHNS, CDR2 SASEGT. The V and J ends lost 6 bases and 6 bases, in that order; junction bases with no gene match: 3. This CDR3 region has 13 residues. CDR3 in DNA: TGTGCCAGCAGAGACAGGGGACCCGGGGAGCTGTTTTTT. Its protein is CASRDRGPGELFF.

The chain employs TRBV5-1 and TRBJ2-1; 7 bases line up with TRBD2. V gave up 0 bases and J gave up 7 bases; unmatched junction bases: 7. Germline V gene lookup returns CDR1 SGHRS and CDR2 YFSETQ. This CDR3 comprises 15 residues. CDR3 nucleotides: TGCGCCAGCAGCTTGGAAAGCGGGACCACGAATGAGCAGTTCTTC. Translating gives CASSLESGTTNEQFF.

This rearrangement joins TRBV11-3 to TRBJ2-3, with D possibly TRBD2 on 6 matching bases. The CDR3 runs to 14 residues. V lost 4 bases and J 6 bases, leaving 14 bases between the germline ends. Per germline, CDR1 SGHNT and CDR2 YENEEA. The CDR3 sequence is CASSSRTTSDTQYF. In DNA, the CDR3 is TGTGCCAGCAGCTCACGGACTACCAGCGATACGCAGTATTTT.

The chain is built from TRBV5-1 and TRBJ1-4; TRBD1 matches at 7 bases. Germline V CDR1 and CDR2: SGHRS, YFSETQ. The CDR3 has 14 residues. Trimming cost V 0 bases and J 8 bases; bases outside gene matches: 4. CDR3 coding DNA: TGCGCCAGCAGCTTGGGGACAGGATTCGAAAAACTGTTTTTT. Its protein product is CASSLGTGFEKLFF.

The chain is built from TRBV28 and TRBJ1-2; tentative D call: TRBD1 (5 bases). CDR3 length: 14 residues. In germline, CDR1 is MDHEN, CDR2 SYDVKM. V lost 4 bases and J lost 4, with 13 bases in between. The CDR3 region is CASSSGTEVYGYTF. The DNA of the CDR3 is TGTGCCAGCAGTTCCGGGACCGAAGTCTATGGCTACACCTTC.

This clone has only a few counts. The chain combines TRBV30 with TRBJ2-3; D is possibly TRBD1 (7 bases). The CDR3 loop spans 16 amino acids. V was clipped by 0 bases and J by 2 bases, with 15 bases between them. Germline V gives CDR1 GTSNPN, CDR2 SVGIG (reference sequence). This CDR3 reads CAWSVGDSGFTDTQYF. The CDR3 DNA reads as TGTGCCTGGAGTGTCGGGGACAGCGGGTTCACAGATACGCAGTATTTT.

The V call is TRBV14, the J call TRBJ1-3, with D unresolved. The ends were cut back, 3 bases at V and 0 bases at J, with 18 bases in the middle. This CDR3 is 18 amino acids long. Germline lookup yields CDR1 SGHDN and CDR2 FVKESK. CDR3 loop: CASSHWSETKISGNTIYF. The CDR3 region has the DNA TGTGCCAGCAGCCATTGGTCGGAAACAAAGATCTCTGGAAACACCATATATTTT. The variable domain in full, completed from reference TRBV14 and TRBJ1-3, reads EAGVTQFPSHSVIEKGQTVTLRCDPISGHDNLYWYRRVMGKEIKFLLHFVKESKQDESGMPNNRFLAERTGGTYSTLKVQPAELEDSGVYFCASSHWSETKISGNTIYFGEGSWLTVV.

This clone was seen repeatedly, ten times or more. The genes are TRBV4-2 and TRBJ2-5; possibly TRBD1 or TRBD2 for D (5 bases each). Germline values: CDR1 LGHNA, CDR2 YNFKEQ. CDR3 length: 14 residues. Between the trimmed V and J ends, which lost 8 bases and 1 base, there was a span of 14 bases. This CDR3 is CASLLGDVQETQYF. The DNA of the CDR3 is TGTGCCAGCCTACTGGGGGACGTCCAAGAGACCCAGTACTTC.

CDR3 region: CASSVDGSGVGQETQYF. The CDR3 bases are TGTGCCAGCAGCGTAGATGGATCCGGAGTAGGCCAAGAGACCCAGTACTTC. This chain joins TRBV9 and TRBJ2-5; D is ambiguous. Germline V gives CDR1 SGDLS, CDR2 YYNGEE. The CDR3 loop spans 17 amino acids. V lost 0 bases and J 1 base, leaving 16 bases between the germline ends.

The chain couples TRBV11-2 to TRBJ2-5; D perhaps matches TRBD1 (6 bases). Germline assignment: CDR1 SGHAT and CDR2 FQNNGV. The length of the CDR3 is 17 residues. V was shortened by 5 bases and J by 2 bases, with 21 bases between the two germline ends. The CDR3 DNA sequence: TGTGCCAGCAGCCCAGTTAGGGGGAGTTACTTACAAGAGACCCAGTACTTC. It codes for CASSPVRGSYLQETQYF.

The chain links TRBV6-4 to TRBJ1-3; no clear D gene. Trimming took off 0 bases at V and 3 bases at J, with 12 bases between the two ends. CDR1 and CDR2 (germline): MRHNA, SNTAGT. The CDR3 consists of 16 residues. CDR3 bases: TGTGCCAGCAGTGACTCGCTACAGCTTGATGGAAACACCATATATTTT. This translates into CASSDSLQLDGNTIYF.

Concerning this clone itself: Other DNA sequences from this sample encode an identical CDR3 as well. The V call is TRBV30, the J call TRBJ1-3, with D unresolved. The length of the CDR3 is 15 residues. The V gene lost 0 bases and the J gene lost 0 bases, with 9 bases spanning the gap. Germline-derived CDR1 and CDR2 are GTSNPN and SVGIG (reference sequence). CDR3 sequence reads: CAWSVSGRSGNTIYF. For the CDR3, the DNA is TGTGCCTGGAGTGTATCAGGCCGCTCTGGAAACACCATATATTTT.

CDR3 in amino acids: CASGGLSERTEAFF. The CDR3 DNA sequence: TGTGCTAGTGGTGGACTGTCTGAACGGACTGAAGCTTTCTTT. V usage is TRBV12-5 and J usage is TRBJ1-1; D unclear. This CDR3 has 14 amino acids. The germline CDR1 and CDR2 sequences are LGHNT and FRNRAP. V was pared by 5 bases and J by 5 bases, with 15 bases between. Full variable domain (remainder filled in from reference TRBV12-5 and TRBJ1-1): DARVTQTPRHKVTEMGQEVTMRCQPILGHNTVFWYRQTMMQGLELLAYFRNRAPLDDSGMPKDRFSAEMPDATLATLKIQPSEPRDSAVYFCASGGLSERTEAFFGQGTRLTVV.

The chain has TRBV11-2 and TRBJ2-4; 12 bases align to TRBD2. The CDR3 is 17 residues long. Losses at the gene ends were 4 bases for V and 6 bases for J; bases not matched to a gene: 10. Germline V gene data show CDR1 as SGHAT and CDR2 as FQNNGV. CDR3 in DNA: TGTGCCAGCAGCTCCCGACTAGCGGGGGCCCCCGGAAACATTCAGTACTTC. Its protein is CASSSRLAGAPGNIQYF.

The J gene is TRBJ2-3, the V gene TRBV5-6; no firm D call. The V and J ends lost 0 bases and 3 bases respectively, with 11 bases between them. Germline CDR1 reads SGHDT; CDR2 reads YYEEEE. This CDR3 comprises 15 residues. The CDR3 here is CASSLDWAWTDTQYF. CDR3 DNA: TGTGCCAGCAGCTTGGATTGGGCGTGGACAGATACGCAGTATTTT.